This TCR beta chain was profiled in a study of T cell changes during pregnancy in multiple sclerosis. Assay used: immunoSEQ multiplex PCR; TCRdb lists only in-frame clones, some missing. The sample consists of more than 75,000 clones, 94% of them appearing once. This sample comprised peripheral blood, obtained in the third trimester of pregnancy. The source of this sequence is a female donor with multiple sclerosis, enrolled in a pregnancy study.

The CDR3 spells CASSGTAGGYNEQFF. The CDR3, as DNA: TGTGCCAGCAGCGGAACAGCGGGGGGGTACAATGAGCAGTTCTTC. The rearrangement uses TRBV5-4 and TRBJ2-1; 10 nucleotides match TRBD2. V was pared by 4 bases and J by 4 bases, with 5 bases of the junction left unmatched. The germline V gene encodes CDR1 SGHNT and CDR2 YYREEE (reference sequence). The CDR3 is 15 residues long.